This paragraph covers one T cell receptor (beta chain) sequence. Germline-derived CDR1 and CDR2 are MNHEY and SMNVEV (reference sequence). Trimming took 5 bases from V and 0 from J, leaving 8 bases between them. CDR3 size: 15 residues. This sample is drawn from a study of identical twins. Template switching added a universal primer binding site, and final cDNA carried unique molecular identifiers. Each CDR3 protein gets one entry after TCRdb re-called the 5' RACE reads with MiXCR. The repertoire consists of about 260,000 distinct CDR3 sequences, with 5.5% to 7% occurring once and the leading ten covering roughly 3.6%. The same sample was also studied in work on yellow fever vaccine responses in identical twins. That source notes: Reports say the vaccine T cell response in twins looked partly convergent and partly personalized.

The rearrangement uses TRBV27 and TRBJ2-6; D unresolved. The sequenced sample was memory (CD45RO+) T cells sorted from blood. The source of this sequence is a woman between 18 and 29 years old in good health. CDR3 amino acids: CASSLQRSGANVLTF. DNA of the CDR3: TGTGCCAGCAGTCTTCAACGCTCTGGGGCCAACGTCCTGACTTTC. The variable domain in full, completed from reference TRBV27 and TRBJ2-6, reads EAQVTQNPRYLITVTGKKLTVTCSQNMNHEYMSWYRQDPGLGLRQIYYSMNVEVTDKGDVPEGYKVSRKEKRNFPLILESPSPNQTSLYFCASSLQRSGANVLTFGAGSRLTVL.